This TCR beta chain came from a study of identical twins. Study-level results: Whereas memory repertoires showed no such difference, abundant cord blood beta clonotypes carried fewer insertions. Monozygotic twins shared more out-of-frame TCR alpha than recombination models predicted.

Concerning this clonotype: The antigen remains unidentified. Being one base from a much bigger clone, this may be a read error.

Germline V gene lookup returns CDR1 MNHEY and CDR2 SVGAGI. Trimming took 0 bases from V and 11 from J, leaving 13 bases between them. CDR3 length: 13 residues. TCRdb re-called the 5' RACE reads with MiXCR, one entry per CDR3 protein. The table lists 1.5 million to 2 million distinct CDR3 sequences, under 35% of them singletons. This receptor was taken from a newborn girl in good health. The specimen sequenced was cord blood. The chain is built from TRBV6-5 and TRBJ2-5; D call uncertain. DNA of the CDR3: TGTGCCAGCAGTTACTCCCTGAGCAATGAGCAGTACTTC. It codes for CASSYSLSNEQYF.